This T cell receptor (beta chain) was recorded in a study of T cell repertoires in cytomegalovirus infection. Turning to the study itself: Well-studied HLA-B-restricted CMV epitopes were used in the study alongside recently identified HLA-C-restricted ones.

This clonotype was seen many times. No antigen is known for it. TCRdb reprocessed the reads via MiXCR and lists one record per CDR3 protein. This sample has 20,000 to 30,000 distinct CDR3 sequences, with under 25% found just once. This CDR3 is 15 amino acids long. Germline CDR1 reads SGHTA; CDR2 reads FQGNSA. Deletions cut 0 bases from V and 4 bases from J, with 10 bases between. Material: CD8+ T cells from cultured PBMCs, obtained from culture after CMV antigen stimulation. The chain links TRBV7-2 to TRBJ2-1; D may correspond to TRBD1 or TRBD2 (6 bases each). This TCR derives from a human donor in good health (CMV status not recorded). Some clones in this sample may be carry-over from other donors' samples. The CDR3 reads CASSLAGGHYNEQFF. CDR3 sequence (DNA): TGTGCCAGCAGCTTAGCGGGGGGACATTACAATGAGCAGTTCTTC.